This T cell receptor beta chain was retrieved from a study of patients and donors after allogeneic stem cell transplantation. The CDR3 contains 17 residues. Between the trimmed V and J ends, which lost 3 bases and 3 bases, there was a span of 19 bases. One entry per CDR3 protein results from TCRdb running MiXCR on the RT-PCR reads. This table holds approximately 200,000 distinct CDR3 sequences, around two fifths found once. Sequencing used blood, either unsorted or a sorted T cell fraction (not recorded which). The sequence derives from a human donor who was either an allogeneic HSCT recipient or a stem cell or donor lymphocyte infusion donor (not recorded which). It is not recorded whose cells these are; they may come from a transplant donor. J is TRBJ2-3 and V is TRBV12-3 or TRBV12-4; no clear D. The CDR3 coding sequence is TGTGCCAGCAGTTTGGGCCCCGGGCCTCAGAGGACAGATACGCAGTATTTT. This gives the protein CASSLGPGPQRTDTQYF.